This TCR beta chain was identified during a study of control samples from healthy donors and cancer patients. Assay used: immunoSEQ multiplex PCR; TCRdb lists only in-frame clones, some missing. The sample yields fewer than 200,000 clones, nearly 96% seen once. Between the trimmed V and J ends, which lost 4 bases and 4 bases, there was a span of 5 bases. The CDR3 runs 11 residues. CDR1 is SGHRS, CDR2 YFSETQ, per germline. The chain uses TRBV5-1 and TRBJ2-5; D is uncertain. This TCR came from a woman in her thirties in good health. Sequenced material: blood. The CDR3 here is CASSNLETQYF. The CDR3 DNA follows: TGCGCCAGCAGCAACTTAGAGACCCAGTACTTC.